These 10 T cell receptor beta chains originate from one sample sequenced in a study of patients and donors after allogeneic stem cell transplantation. One entry per CDR3 protein results from TCRdb running MiXCR on the RT-PCR reads. The table lists 190,000 or so distinct CDR3 sequences, 41% of them singletons, with approximately 32% in the top ten. Sequenced sample: blood, either unsorted or a sorted T cell fraction (not recorded which). These receptors came from a human donor who was either an allogeneic HSCT recipient or a stem cell or donor lymphocyte infusion donor (not recorded which). It is not recorded whose cells these are; they may come from a transplant donor.

Turning to this clonotype: One end of the junction does not line up with germline, which may come from a read error. This chain links TRBV12-3 or TRBV12-4 with TRBJ2-7; 7 nucleotides agree with TRBD2. This CDR3 contains 17 residues. The CDR3 bases are TGTGCCAGCAGTTCCACCACCCCTAGCGGCTTCTCCTACGTGCAGTACTTC. Amino acid sequence: CASSSTTPSGFSYVQYF.

J is TRBJ2-7 and V is TRBV6-2 or TRBV6-3, with D perhaps TRBD1 or TRBD2 (6 bases each). The germline V gene has CDR1 MNHEY and CDR2 SVGEGT. The V end lost 0 bases, the J end lost 3 bases, and 18 bases lay between the germline ends. The CDR3 runs to 17 residues. The CDR3 DNA is TGTGCCAGCAGTTACTCACGGGAAGGGGGGACGCTCTACGAGCAGTACTTC. This encodes CASSYSREGGTLYEQYF.

This clonotype was observed a handful of times. The rearrangement uses TRBV3-1 and TRBJ1-2, with D unresolved. Germline V gene data show CDR1 as LGHDT and CDR2 as YNNKEL (reference sequence). Between the trimmed V and J ends, which lost 8 bases and 3 bases, there was a span of 13 bases. This CDR3 is 13 amino acids long. CDR3 in DNA: TGTGCCAGCTCGGCACAGACTCACTATGGCTACACCTTC. This encodes CASSAQTHYGYTF.

This sequence joins TRBV14 and TRBJ1-6; D call uncertain. Germline-derived CDR1 and CDR2 are SGHDN and FVKESK. Trimming stripped 0 bases from V and 1 base from J, with 1 base between. The CDR3 totals 14 residues. For the CDR3, the DNA is TGTGCCAGCAGCCAAGAGTCCTATAATTCACCCCTCCACTTT. Protein: CASSQESYNSPLHF.

CDR3 bases: TGTGCCAGCAACACCGGGACAGTCGATTATGGCTACACCTTC. Protein sequence: CASNTGTVDYGYTF. The chain combines TRBV27 with TRBJ1-2; 7 nucleotides match TRBD1. Trimming at V came to 7 bases and at J to 5 bases, leaving 10 bases not matched to a gene. Germline V gene data show CDR1 as MNHEY and CDR2 as SMNVEV (reference sequence). CDR3 length: 14 amino acids.

As to this clonotype: One end of the junction is discordant with germline, which a read error may explain. J is TRBJ1-2 and V is TRBV2; no definite D call. The CDR3 runs 12 residues. CDR1 and CDR2 (germline): SNHLY, FYNNEI. The CDR3 DNA reads as TGTGCCAGCAGTGGTCGATACTATGGCTGCACCTTC. It is translated as CASSGRYYGCTF.

The sample holds a few counts of this clonotype. The rearrangement joins TRBV28 to TRBJ1-1; D unclear. CDR1 MDHEN and CDR2 SYDVKM come from the germline V gene. The V and J ends lost 4 bases and 7 bases respectively, with 16 bases between them. This CDR3 region has 14 residues. CDR3: CASSSSAGRHEAFF. DNA of the CDR3: TGTGCCAGCAGTTCCTCGGCAGGAAGGCATGAAGCTTTCTTT.

Only a few counts were recorded for this clonotype. This sequence joins TRBV12-3 or TRBV12-4 and TRBJ1-2, with D possibly matching TRBD1 (5 bases). V gave up 2 bases and J gave up 8 bases, with 12 bases separating them. This CDR3 has 13 residues. CDR3 DNA: TGTGCCAGCAGTTTACCAGGGTGGGAGGGCTACACCTTC. It codes for CASSLPGWEGYTF.

This clonotype was detected a few times. The V and J genes are TRBV4-2 and TRBJ1-4; TRBD1 matches at 7 bases. With 0 bases clipped from V and 8 bases from J, the junction kept 9 bases outside the gene matches. The germline gives CDR1 LGHNA, CDR2 YNFKEQ. The CDR3 has 16 amino acids. CDR3 amino acids: CASSQDNRGTGEKLFF. The CDR3 coding sequence is TGTGCCAGCAGCCAAGATAACAGGGGTACGGGAGAAAAACTGTTTTTT.

The chain has TRBV5-6 and TRBJ2-1; TRBD2 matches at 8 bases. Germline V gives CDR1 SGHDT, CDR2 YYEEEE. J lost 2 bases, V lost 2 bases, and 3 bases had no gene match. The CDR3 spans 15 residues. Here the CDR3 reads CASSFPTSAYNEQFF. The CDR3 DNA follows: TGTGCCAGCAGCTTCCCGACTAGCGCCTACAATGAGCAGTTCTTC. Full variable domain (missing parts from reference TRBV5-6 and TRBJ2-1): DAGVTQSPTHLIKTRGQQVTLRCSPKSGHDTVSWYQQALGQGPQFIFQYYEEEERQRGNFPDRFSGHQFPNYSSELNVNALLLGDSALYLCASSFPTSAYNEQFFGPGTRLTVL.